This is a list of T cell receptor beta chains from one sample in a study of tumor-infiltrating lymphocytes in primary liver carcinoma. TCRdb ran MiXCR on the multiplex PCR reads and lists one entry per CDR3 protein. The top ten clones hold 9.3% of a sample with 95,000 to 150,000 distinct CDR3 sequences, around two thirds of them seen once. The sequenced sample consisted of liver tumor tissue from sampling region 1. The receptor source for this set is a woman in her sixties or seventies with primary liver carcinoma and hepatitis B virus infection. Each CDR3 is given with its conserved first and last residue. D genes are given only for firm matches. Size values are once, few and many counts, or a class for expanded clones, and some rows have none.

len,v_gene,abundance,j_gene,d_gene,CDR3aa,CDR3nt
16,TRBV11-2,-,TRBJ1-1,TRBD1,CANSLVMGQGSTEAFF,TGTGCCAACAGCTTAGTAATGGGACAGGGGTCCACTGAAGCTTTCTTT
16,TRBV5-6,-,TRBJ2-7,TRBD2,CASSSQKLASGYEQHF,TGTGCCAGCAGCTCGCAGAAACTAGCTAGCGGGTACGAGCAGCACTTC
17,TRBV11-2,-,TRBJ2-7,TRBD2,CASGLGRNAGARHEQYF,TGTGCCAGCGGTTTAGGGAGGAACGCGGGAGCTCGGCACGAGCAGTACTTC
13,TRBV2,-,TRBJ1-5,-,CASRTGPNQHQHF,TGTGCCAGCAGGACAGGCCCAAATCAGCACCAGCATTTT
13,TRBV11-2,-,TRBJ1-5,-,CVSSILRADTQHF,TGTGTCAGCAGCATACTTAGGGCAGATACGCAGCATTTT
18,TRBV5-4,many,TRBJ2-1,TRBD2,CASSLSTIAGGKGNEQFF,TGTGCCAGCAGCCTCAGTACCATAGCGGGAGGTAAGGGGAATGAGCAGTTCTTC
15,TRBV25-1,-,TRBJ2-7,TRBD1,CASSANRGPTYEQYF,TGTGCCAGCAGTGCCAACAGGGGACCTACCTACGAGCAGTACTTC
15,TRBV7-9,-,TRBJ2-6,-,CASRWTVGGANVLTF,TGTGCCAGCCGATGGACCGTCGGCGGGGCCAACGTCCTGACTTTC
14,TRBV5-4,-,TRBJ2-7,-,CASGLGLGGYEQYF,TGTGCCAGCGGCTTGGGGCTGGGTGGCTACGAGCAGTACTTC
15,TRBV5-1,-,TRBJ2-7,-,CASSPGTMSSYESYF,TGCGCCAGCAGCCCCGGGACGATGAGCTCCTACGAGTCGTACTTC
15,TRBV19,-,TRBJ2-5,TRBD2,CASSTSGRYRETQYF,TGTGCCAGTTCGACTAGCGGGAGGTACCGAGAGACCCAGTACTTC
14,TRBV11-2,-,TRBJ2-2,-,CASSLKGTARELFF,TGTGCCAGCAGCTTGAAGGGAACGGCCAGGGAGCTGTTTTTT
13,TRBV29-1,many,TRBJ1-1,-,CSAEETGGAEAFF,TGCAGCGCAGAGGAGACAGGAGGGGCTGAAGCTTTCTTT
15,TRBV6-4,-,TRBJ2-1,TRBD2,CASSRLAGDFNEQFF,TGTGCCAGCAGTAGACTAGCGGGAGACTTCAATGAGCAGTTCTTC
14,TRBV11-2,once,TRBJ2-1,-,CASSLRSSYNEQFF,TGTGCCAGCAGCCTGCGGAGCTCCTACAATGAGCAGTTCTTC